This T cell receptor beta chain was observed in a study of T cell responses to AZD1222 COVID-19 vaccine (dated by TCRdb to the early 2020s). In the study overall: TCR sequencing covered roughly 230 trial participants: 200 to 220 given two doses of AZD1222 and 26 given two doses of MenACWY control vaccine. Trial participants were enrolled by age into 18-55, 56-69 and 70-plus year subgroups, with 148, 28 and 57 TCR-sequenced participants respectively. On the study overall, not on this receptor specifically: Because no samples from the day 14 peak response were available, repertoires could be characterized only after the peak T cell response. Most participants were white British and females outnumbered males, and the authors suggested that clonal diversity may have been underestimated. The 56-69-year group was small, and its depth increase did not reach significance, likely because of low power. Nearly half of unique spike-specific TCRs reportedly recognized epitopes outside regions mutated in the B.1.351 and B.1.1.7 variants. A significant rise in spike-specific TCR breadth and depth was observed after two AZD1222 doses relative to day 0 and relative to MenACWY recipients. The whole spike protein was spanned by vaccine-associated CD4 TCRs, and dominant responses were seen in regions 160-218 and 743-854. Only a handful of AZD1222 recipients were SARS-CoV-2 seropositive at baseline, limiting conclusions about previously exposed vaccinees.

This specimen's time point label, interpreted: about 28 days (+/-7) after the second vaccine dose. Because spike-specific TCR depth and breadth did not differ between the two schedules, AZD1222 recipients who got a second dose at roughly 4 weeks were pooled with those who got a second dose at roughly 12 weeks. The vaccinee samples were drawn from two UK trials, COV001 and COV002, one of which was a single-blind randomized controlled phase 2/3 trial testing AZD1222 (ChAdOx1 nCoV-19) in healthy adults. For TCRbeta chain sequencing, PBMC samples were collected from trial participants at day 0 and at day 28 after the second dose. The CDR3 regions of human TCRbeta chains were analyzed by immunosequencing. The original pipeline was this. TCRs in the repertoires were matched against a reference library of SARS-CoV-2-specific TCRs that had been generated with the MIRA antigen-specificity platform. Breadth was defined as the fraction of unique TCRs that were SARS-CoV-2-associated. Depth was defined as the fraction of total T cells that were SARS-CoV-2-associated. Each spike-specific TCR was assigned to its reactive spike region and to a CD4 or CD8 class using the MIRA data. Log10-transformed breadth and depth values were compared by one-way ANOVA with Sidak's multiple comparisons tests. The table comes from immuneACCESS by way of TCRdb, which keeps in-frame sequences with V and J called. Part of the clones is missing from these tables; in studies checked, under half for an unresolved V gene and the rest for unknown reasons. D and trimming come from the DNA, and the V and J calls and clone size come from that table. Across this sample there are roughly 99,000 clones, with approximately 91% seen only once. The ten largest clonotypes hold approximately 9% of the sample.

In regard to this clone: Its target antigen remains unknown. No base quality values were provided; no much bigger clone lies one nucleotide off.

This specimen was peripheral blood, taken 28 days after the second AZD1222 dose. This TCR came from an adult who received the AZD1222 COVID-19 vaccine.

The CDR3 sequence is CATSGSTDTQYF. The base sequence is TGTGCCACCAGTGGAAGCACAGATACGCAGTATTTT. The rearrangement joined TRBV24-1 to TRBJ2-3; no confident D gene assignment can be made. Based on the germline V gene, the CDR1 and CDR2 sequences are KGHDR and SFDVKD. The CDR3, cysteine through phenylalanine, is 12 amino acids long. The only DNA kept is the CDR3, 36 bases in frame from the first base. V is pared back by 5 bases and J by 0 bases, with 2 bases lying between the germline termini.